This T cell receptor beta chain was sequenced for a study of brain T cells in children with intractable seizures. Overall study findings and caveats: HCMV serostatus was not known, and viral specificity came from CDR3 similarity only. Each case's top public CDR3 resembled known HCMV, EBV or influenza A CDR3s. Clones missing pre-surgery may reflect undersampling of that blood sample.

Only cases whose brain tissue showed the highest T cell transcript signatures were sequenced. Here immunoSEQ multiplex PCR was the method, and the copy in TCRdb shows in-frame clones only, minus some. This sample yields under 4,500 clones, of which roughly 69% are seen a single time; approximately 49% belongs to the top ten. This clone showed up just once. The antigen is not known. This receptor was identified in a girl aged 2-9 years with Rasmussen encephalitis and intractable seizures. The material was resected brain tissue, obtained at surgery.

CDR3 sequence reads: CAISPEGDRGNEQYF. The CDR3 region has the DNA TGTGCCATCAGTCCCGAGGGGGACAGGGGAAACGAGCAGTACTTC. The V gene is TRBV10-3, the J gene TRBJ2-7, with TRBD1 identical over 10 bases. The CDR3 runs to 15 residues. From germline, CDR1 is ENHRY and CDR2 SYGVKD. V trimming: 5 bases; J trimming: 5 bases; junction bases outside the gene matches: 9.